This is a list of T cell receptor beta chains from one sample in a study of blood T cell repertoires in COVID-19. The table came from immunoSEQ multiplex PCR; TCRdb's copy has only in-frame clones and leaves some out. The sample has around 64,000 clones, roughly 70% seen once. What was sequenced was PBMCs or T cells enriched from blood (not recorded which). These receptors all stem from an older woman who had been exposed to COVID-19. Both conserved end residues are part of each CDR3. Each record gives: D gene, J gene, V gene, clone size, CDR3 DNA, CDR3 protein. D genes are given only for firm matches. Clone sizes are given selectively: once, few, many, or a class where the clone is expanded.

>.|TRBJ1-1|TRBV28|many
TGTGCCAGCAGTTTTGGGTCAGGGACTGCTGAAGCTTTCTTT
CASSFGSGTAEAFF
>.|TRBJ2-7|TRBV28|.
TGTGCCACCAAGGACTCTGAGCAGTACTTC
CATKDSEQYF
>TRBD1|TRBJ1-2|TRBV28|.
TGTGCCAGCAGCCTCCCGGACAGGGGGCACTATGGCTACACCTTC
CASSLPDRGHYGYTF
>.|TRBJ1-1|TRBV28|.
TGTGCCAGCAGCCTAGGACAGTTGAACACTGAAGCTTTCTTT
CASSLGQLNTEAFF
>.|TRBJ1-5|TRBV28|.
TGTGCCAGCTGGTCTGGGCGGGGCAATCAGCCCCAGCATTTT
CASWSGRGNQPQHF
>.|TRBJ1-5|TRBV30|.
TGTGCCTGGAGTTACGGGGTCGCGGGGAATCAGCCCCTGCATTTT
CAWSYGVAGNQPLHF
>.|TRBJ1-2|TRBV7-2|.
TGTGCCAGCAGCTCGACACAGGGAGACGGCTACACCTTC
CASSSTQGDGYTF
>TRBD2|TRBJ2-7|TRBV10-3|few
TGTGCCAACGCTGCTATGACTAGCAAAACACACGAGCAGTACTTC
CANAAMTSKTHEQYF
>.|TRBJ2-7|TRBV7-6|.
TGTGCCAGCAGCTTAGGGCGGGCAAGCTCCTACGAGCAGTACTTC
CASSLGRASSYEQYF
>TRBD2|TRBJ2-5|TRBV7-2|.
TGTGCCAGCAGCTCTAGCGGGGGGGCTCAAGAGACCCAGTACTTC
CASSSSGGAQETQYF
>.|TRBJ1-4|TRBV16|.
TGTGCCAGCAGCCGGACATTTAATGAAAAACTGTTTTTT
CASSRTFNEKLFF
>TRBD1|TRBJ2-1|TRBV5-6|.
TGTGCCAGCAGCTTGACAGGGGCGGGCAATGAGCAGTTCTTC
CASSLTGAGNEQFF
>TRBD1|TRBJ2-2|TRBV11-2|few
TGTGCCAGCAGCATGCGCCCCAGGGACAGACTGAACACCGGGGAGCTGTTTTTT
CASSMRPRDRLNTGELFF
>.|TRBJ1-1|TRBV27|many
TGTGCCAGCAGTTTAACAGGGAACATGAACACTGAAGCTTTCTTT
CASSLTGNMNTEAFF
>TRBD1|TRBJ1-3|TRBV28|once
TGTGCCAGCAGGGGACAGGGGACTGGAAACACCATATATTTT
CASRGQGTGNTIYF
>.|TRBJ2-1|TRBV5-1|.
TGCGCCAGCAGCCATGACAGACCCTCCTACAATGAGCAGTTCTTC
CASSHDRPSYNEQFF
>.|TRBJ2-1|TRBV30|.
TGTGCCTGGAGTGGTGTCGCGGCCTCCTACAATGAGCAGTTCTTC
CAWSGVAASYNEQFF
>TRBD2|TRBJ2-3|TRBV15|.
TGTGCCACCAGCAGAGAGAGGGGGAGGGCGGGAGGTACAGATACGCAGTATTTT
CATSRERGRAGGTDTQYF
>TRBD2|TRBJ2-7|TRBV29-1|.
TGCAGCGTTGAAGTAGGACTAGCGGGAGCGGACGAGCAGTACTTC
CSVEVGLAGADEQYF
>TRBD2|TRBJ2-5|TRBV5-4|.
TGTGCCAGCAGCTTGGGGCTACTAGCGGGTGAGGGGGAGACCCAGTACTTC
CASSLGLLAGEGETQYF
>.|TRBJ2-4|TRBV6-2/TRBV6-3|few
TGTGCCAGCAGCCCCTCGCACGGGAAGCTAGCCAAAAACATTCAGTACTTC
CASSPSHGKLAKNIQYF
>.|TRBJ1-1|TRBV4-3|.
TGCGCCAGCAGGGGGGCGCAGGAAGCTTTCTTT
CASRGAQEAFF
>.|TRBJ1-2|TRBV5-1|.
TGCGCCAGCAGCCAACAGGTCCCCGTGGACTACACCTTC
CASSQQVPVDYTF
>.|TRBJ1-6|TRBV6-5|.
TGTGCCACCACCGAGGCTTCAACCAATTCACCCCTCCACTTT
CATTEASTNSPLHF
>TRBD1|TRBJ1-2|TRBV9|.
TGTGCCAGCAGCGTAGGTCTGCCGACTTATTGGGGGACACAGAGGACAGGGGATGGCTACACCTTC
CASSVGLPTYWGTQRTGDGYTF
>.|TRBJ1-2|TRBV7-2|.
TGTGCCAGCAGCTTAGAACAGACTAACTATGGCTACACCTTC
CASSLEQTNYGYTF
>.|TRBJ1-5|TRBV6-2/TRBV6-3|.
TGTGCCAGCAGTTACGTCGCGGGACTTGAGCATTTT
CASSYVAGLEHF
>.|TRBJ2-7|TRBV7-2|.
TGTGCCAGCAGCTTAGCGCTTGGCGGGACTTACTACGAGCAGTACTTC
CASSLALGGTYYEQYF
>.|TRBJ1-1|TRBV7-9|.
TGTGCCAGCAGCTCTAACACTGAAGCTTTCTTT
CASSSNTEAFF
>.|TRBJ2-7|TRBV7-8|.
TGTGCCAGCAGCAGGGACATGTACGAGCAGTACTTC
CASSRDMYEQYF
>TRBD1|TRBJ2-6|TRBV28|.
TGTGCCAGCAGGAGGACAGGAGGAGGGGCCAACGTCCTGACTTTC
CASRRTGGGANVLTF
>.|TRBJ1-5|TRBV18|.
TGTGCCAGCTCCCCCGGCGGTACGTCTGGGCCCCAGCATTTT
CASSPGGTSGPQHF
>TRBD1|TRBJ2-2|TRBV2|.
TGTGCCAGCAGCGGGACAGCCTTGGTCACCGGGGAGCTGTTTTTT
CASSGTALVTGELFF
>.|TRBJ2-6|TRBV5-6|.
TGTGCCAGCAGCTTTCGGGATCCTGGGGCCAACGTCCTGACTTTC
CASSFRDPGANVLTF
>.|TRBJ1-4|TRBV5-6|few
TGTGCCAGCAGCTTATTTTTCAGGGCTTCTAATGAAAAACTGTTTTTT
CASSLFFRASNEKLFF
>.|TRBJ1-2|TRBV28|few
TGTGCCAGCACCTCCCAGGGGAACGGCTACACCTTC
CASTSQGNGYTF
>TRBD1|TRBJ2-1|TRBV4-3|.
TGCGCCAGCAGCCAAGATTGGACAGGGAGCGATGAGCAGTTCTTC
CASSQDWTGSDEQFF
>TRBD1|TRBJ2-1|TRBV5-8|few
TGTGCCAGCAGCTCGGACAGGGGGGCCTACAATGAGCAGTTCTTC
CASSSDRGAYNEQFF
>.|TRBJ1-2|TRBV5-5|.
TGTGCCAGCACTAGGGAGGCCTCCAACTATGGCTACACCTTC
CASTREASNYGYTF
>TRBD1|TRBJ1-4|TRBV19|.
TGTGCCAGTATCAAGGGGACAGATATCGGAAAACTGTTTTTT
CASIKGTDIGKLFF
>TRBD2|TRBJ2-5|TRBV7-9|.
TGTGCCAGCAGCTTTTCACTTTCCGTCGGGAGGCGGGAGACCCAGTACTTC
CASSFSLSVGRRETQYF
>.|TRBJ1-1|TRBV28|once
TGTGCCAGCAGTTTAATCAGGGGCGAAGCTTTCTTT
CASSLIRGEAFF
>.|TRBJ1-2|TRBV4-1|.
TGCGCCAGCAGCCAGTCCGTCCTCTATGGCTACACCTTC
CASSQSVLYGYTF
>.|TRBJ1-1|TRBV5-1|once
TGCGCCAGCAGCTTGGCAGCAGGGCCAACGGGAGAGAAGACTGAAGCTTTCTTT
CASSLAAGPTGEKTEAFF
>TRBD1|TRBJ1-5|TRBV19|.
TGTGCCACCAGAATGCGCGCGGGACAGGGGGAGCCCCAGCATTTT
CATRMRAGQGEPQHF
>.|TRBJ2-1|TRBV11-2|.
TGTGCCAGCAGCCCTCTTCCTGGGGCCTCCAAGGAGCAGTTCTTC
CASSPLPGASKEQFF
>TRBD2|TRBJ2-1|TRBV19|.
TGTGCCAGTAGGGGCGGGAGGTCTCCCAATGAGCAGTTCTTC
CASRGGRSPNEQFF
>.|TRBJ2-5|TRBV18|.
TGTGCCAGCTCTCCTGACGTAGCCGAGACCCAGTACTTC
CASSPDVAETQYF